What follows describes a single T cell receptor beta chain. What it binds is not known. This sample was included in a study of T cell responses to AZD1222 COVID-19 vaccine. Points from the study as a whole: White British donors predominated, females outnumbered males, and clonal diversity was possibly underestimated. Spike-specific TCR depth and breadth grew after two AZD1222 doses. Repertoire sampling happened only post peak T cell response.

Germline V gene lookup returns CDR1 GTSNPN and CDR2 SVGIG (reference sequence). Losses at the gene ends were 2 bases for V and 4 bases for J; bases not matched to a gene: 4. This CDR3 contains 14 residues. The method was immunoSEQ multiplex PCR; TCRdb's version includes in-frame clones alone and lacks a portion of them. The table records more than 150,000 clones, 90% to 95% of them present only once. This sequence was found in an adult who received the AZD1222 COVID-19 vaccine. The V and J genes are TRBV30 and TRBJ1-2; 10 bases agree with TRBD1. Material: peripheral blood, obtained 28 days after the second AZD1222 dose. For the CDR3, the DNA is TGTGCCTGGAGTTTGGACAGGGGGGGCTATGGCTACACCTTC. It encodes CAWSLDRGGYGYTF.